The clone carrying this T cell receptor beta chain appeared a few times. Its antigen is undetermined. The data derive from a study of T cell repertoires in cytomegalovirus infection. In the study overall: Public TCR beta signatures were indicative of both CMV infection and a matching HLA type.

The CDR3 runs to 15 residues. After removal of 6 bases from V and 4 bases from J, the junction contained 8 bases not matched to a gene. MiXCR, run by TCRdb on the reads, gives a single entry per CDR3 protein. The table shows roughly 280,000 distinct CDR3 sequences, with 22% occurring only once. The sequence was collected from a human donor in good health (CMV status not recorded). Some clones in this sample may be carry-over from other donors' samples. The sample was cultured PBMCs, taken from culture after CMV antigen stimulation. The V gene is TRBV12-3 or TRBV12-4, the J gene TRBJ2-1, with 8 bases lining up with TRBD2. CDR3 sequence: CASSAGSGAYNEQFF. CDR3 in DNA: TGTGCCAGCAGCGCGGGTAGCGGGGCGTACAATGAGCAGTTCTTC.